The 14 T cell receptor beta chains presented below share a single source sample, sequenced in a study of molecular identifiers for immune sequencing clone quantification. One entry per CDR3 protein, called by TCRdb with MiXCR from the PCR reads. Found here are roughly 630,000 distinct CDR3 sequences, roughly 27% of them singletons; the top ten hold 0.78%. Input material: naive CD8+ T cells from blood, with Jurkat cell RNA spiked in. Subset given: FACS-sorted CD8+CD4-CCR7+CD45RA+ naive T cells. Receptors originate from a human donor in good health. Some libraries in this study had Jurkat cell RNA spiked in.

The chain links TRBV10-2 to TRBJ1-2; 7 positions match TRBD1. Germline CDR1 is WSHSY and CDR2 is SAAADI. Unmatched junction bases numbered 8, after V lost 4 bases and J lost 6 bases. This CDR3 region has 14 residues. CDR3 in amino acids: CASSGDSRMNGYTF. DNA of the CDR3: TGCGCCAGCAGTGGGGACAGCCGTATGAATGGCTACACCTTC.

Details on this clonotype: A read error may be the cause here, since a much bigger clone is one base away. The chain is built from TRBV5-1 and TRBJ2-7; D not certain. This CDR3 is 12 amino acids long. V was pared by 4 bases and J by 6 bases, with 11 bases between. CDR1 is SGHRS and CDR2 is YFSETQ in the germline V gene. CDR3 sequence (DNA): TGCGCCAGCAGCCGGATAGGCGCCGAGCAGTACTTC. Translation gives CASSRIGAEQYF.

A note on this clonotype: Relative to the germline gene, one junction end is altered; a read error may explain this. This chain links TRBV13 with TRBJ1-4; TRBD1 matches 7 bases. In germline, CDR1 is PRHDT, CDR2 FYEKMQ (reference sequence). The CDR3 sequence is 13 residues long. The CDR3 reads CASSFAGGEKLSF. For the CDR3, the DNA is TGTGCCAGCAGCTTTGCAGGGGGTGAAAAACTGTCTTTT.

The V and J genes are TRBV7-9 and TRBJ2-1; 8 nucleotides agree with TRBD2. V lost 6 bases, J lost 4 bases, and 8 bases stayed unmatched. CDR3 length equals 15 residues. CDR1 SEHNR and CDR2 FQNEAQ come from the germline V gene (reference sequence). The CDR3 is CASRNGRALYNEQFF. The CDR3 nucleotides read TGTGCCAGCAGGAACGGGAGGGCCTTATACAATGAGCAGTTCTTC.

This clonotype was seen more than once but under ten times. The rearrangement links TRBV12-3 or TRBV12-4 to TRBJ2-1; 10 bases map to TRBD2. The CDR3 consists of 15 residues. With V trimmed by 3 bases and J by 7 bases, 6 bases remained unmatched. CDR3 nucleotide sequence: TGTGCCAGCAGTTTTCAGAGCGGGGGGGCGAATGAGCAGTTCTTC. This codes for CASSFQSGGANEQFF.

This clonotype was seen more than once but under ten times. The junction differs from germline at one of its ends, possibly a read error. The chain is built from TRBV30 and TRBJ1-4, with no clear D. CDR1 is GTSNPN and CDR2 is SVGIG in the germline V gene (reference sequence). The length of the CDR3 is 12 residues. CDR3 residues: CAWSVMDEQLFF. CDR3 nucleotides: TGTGCCTGGAGTGTAATGGATGAACAACTGTTTTTT.

Details on this clonotype: A much larger clone differs from this one at a single base, so this may be a read error. This chain links TRBV27 with TRBJ2-7; 9 bases fit TRBD1. Germline-derived CDR1 and CDR2 are MNHEY and SMNVEV (reference sequence). V lost 8 bases and J lost 3; bases outside the gene matches: 11. This CDR3 contains 15 residues. CDR3 sequence (DNA): TGTGCCAGCGGAGTCACAGGGGGCTATGGCTACGAGCAGTACTTC. This encodes CASGVTGGYGYEQYF.

As for this clonotype: A much larger clone is a single base away; this may be a read error. This rearrangement joins TRBV27 to TRBJ2-6; 9 bases align to TRBD2. The CDR3 is 16 residues long. CDR1 is MNHEY, CDR2 SMNVEV, per germline (reference sequence). CDR3 sequence reads: CAGSLAGASGANVLTF. Here the CDR3 DNA reads TGTGCCGGCAGTTTAGCGGGAGCCTCTGGGGCCAACGTCCTGACTTTC.

On this clonotype: Given a much more abundant clone one base away, this may be a read error. The chain has TRBV7-8 and TRBJ2-5; 9 bases map to TRBD1. CDR1 and CDR2 from the germline V gene are SGHVS and FQNEAQ. The CDR3 loop spans 15 amino acids. DNA of the CDR3: TGTGCCAGCAGCCCGGGGGACAGGGTCCAAGAGACCCGGTACTTC. Translating gives CASSPGDRVQETRYF.

This clonotype was picked up many times. The CDR3 sequence: CASSSARDRFYEQYF. CDR3 in DNA: TGTGCCAGCAGCTCGGCCCGGGACAGGTTCTACGAGCAGTACTTC. The V and J genes are TRBV7-9 and TRBJ2-7, with TRBD1 matching 8 bases. V shed 4 bases and J 3 bases; nucleotides not matched to a gene: 8. Germline assignment: CDR1 SEHNR and CDR2 FQNEAQ (reference sequence). There are 15 residues in the CDR3. Looking up the rest from reference TRBV7-9 and TRBJ2-7 gives the full variable domain: DTGVSQNPRHKITKRGQNVTFRCDPISEHNRLYWYRQTLGQGPEFLTYFQNEAQLEKSRLLSDRFSAERPKGSFSTLEIQRTEQGDSAMYLCASSSARDRFYEQYFGPGTRLTVT.

This clonotype was detected many times. The chain recombines TRBV13 with TRBJ1-1, with TRBD1 as a possible D gene (5 bases). The CDR3 consists of 14 residues. Germline loops: CDR1 PRHDT, CDR2 FYEKMQ (reference sequence). V shed 5 bases and J shed 1 base, with 11 bases lying between them. Here the CDR3 reads CASSIRGENTEAFF. The CDR3, as DNA: TGTGCCAGCAGCATACGAGGGGAGAACACTGAAGCTTTCTTT.

This clonotype was seen a few times. This chain links TRBV12-3 or TRBV12-4 with TRBJ2-7; D is possibly TRBD1 (5 bases). Trimming took 6 bases from V and 4 from J, leaving 13 bases between them. The CDR3 extends over 13 amino acids. In DNA form, the CDR3 reads TGTGCCAGCAGCCCTCTCCAGGGTTACGAGCAGTACTTC. Amino acids: CASSPLQGYEQYF.

The V gene is TRBV10-3, the J gene TRBJ2-7; D gene ambiguous. The germline V gene has CDR1 ENHRY and CDR2 SYGVKD. The V end lost 3 bases, the J end lost 1 base, and 16 bases lay between the germline ends. There are 16 residues in the CDR3. CDR3 sequence: CAISENLVTQSYEQYF. CDR3 nucleotide sequence: TGTGCCATCAGTGAAAACCTGGTCACACAGTCCTACGAGCAGTACTTC.

On this clonotype itself: No conserved phenylalanine or tryptophan ends this CDR3, so it is likely a read error. The rearrangement links TRBV13 to TRBJ2-1; possibly TRBD2 for D (6 bases). V lost 0 bases and J lost 6, with 12 bases in between. The CDR3 loop spans 15 amino acids. Germline assignment: CDR1 PRHDT and CDR2 FYEKMQ (reference sequence). The CDR3, as DNA: TGTGCCAGCAGCTTAGGGGACTCGGAGGGCAATGAGCAGTTCCTC. Its protein is CASSLGDSEGNEQFL.